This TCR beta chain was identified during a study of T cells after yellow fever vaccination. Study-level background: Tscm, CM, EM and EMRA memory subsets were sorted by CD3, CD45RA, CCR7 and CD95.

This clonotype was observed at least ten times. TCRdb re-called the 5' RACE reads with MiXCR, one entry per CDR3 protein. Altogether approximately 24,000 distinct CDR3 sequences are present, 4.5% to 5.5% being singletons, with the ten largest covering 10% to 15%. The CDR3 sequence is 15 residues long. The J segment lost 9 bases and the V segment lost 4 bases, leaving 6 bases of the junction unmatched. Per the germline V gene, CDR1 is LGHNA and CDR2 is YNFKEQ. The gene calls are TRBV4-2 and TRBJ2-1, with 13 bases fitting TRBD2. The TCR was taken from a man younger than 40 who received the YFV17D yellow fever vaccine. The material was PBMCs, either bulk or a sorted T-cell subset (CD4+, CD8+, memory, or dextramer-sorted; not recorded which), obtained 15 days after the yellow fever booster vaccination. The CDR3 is CASSLTLAGGGEQFF. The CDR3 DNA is TGTGCCAGCAGCCTCACACTAGCGGGAGGGGGTGAGCAGTTCTTC.